This is a list of T cell receptor beta chains from one sample in a study of beta chain features in type 1 diabetes. Only in-frame clones appear in the TCRdb table, and some are missing; sequencing was by immunoSEQ multiplex PCR. The table lists roughly 240,000 clones, 14% of them singletons. Sequencing was performed on naive CD4+ T cells from blood. The source of these receptors is a woman between 35 and 50 years old in good health. Each CDR3 is given with its conserved first and last residue. The D gene is left open where the match is weak. Clone size is stated in some rows and not others, as once, few, many or a class when expanded.

J gene	clone size	D gene	V gene	CDR3 DNA	CDR3 protein
TRBJ2-1	few	TRBD2	TRBV7-9	TGTGCCAGCAAACCGGGACTAGCGGGTAACAATGAGCAGTTCTTC	CASKPGLAGNNEQFF
TRBJ2-7	few	TRBD2	TRBV11-2	TGTGCCAGCAGCTTAGTAGCGGGATACGAGCAGTACTTC	CASSLVAGYEQYF
TRBJ2-3	.	.	TRBV7-2	TGTGCCAGCAGCGTTCGGCTCGGGGGCGGGGGAATTACGCAGTATTTT	CASSVRLGGGGITQYF
TRBJ1-1	.	TRBD1	TRBV2	TGTGCCAGCAGTGAAAGGACAGGCCAGAAAAAACTGAACACTGAAGCTTTCTTT	CASSERTGQKKLNTEAFF
TRBJ1-6	few	TRBD1	TRBV7-8	TGTGCCAGCAGCTCGAGGGGGCTCGGGGGTTCACCCCTCCACTTT	CASSSRGLGGSPLHF
TRBJ1-6	.	.	TRBV7-2	TGTGCCAGCAGCTTAGGACAGCTTCGTAATTCACCCCTCCACTTT	CASSLGQLRNSPLHF
TRBJ2-2	.	TRBD2	TRBV5-1	TGCGCCAGCAGCTTGTCCATTGTGACTAGCGGGGGGGCCGCGAACACCGGGGAGCTGTTTTTT	CASSLSIVTSGGAANTGELFF
TRBJ2-7	few	TRBD1	TRBV6-6	TGTGCCAGCAGCCCTCGGACAGGCTCCTACGAGCAGTACTTC	CASSPRTGSYEQYF
TRBJ2-7	.	TRBD2	TRBV19	TGTGCCAGTAGGGATCTAGCGGGGAGGATCGGCGAGCAGTACTTC	CASRDLAGRIGEQYF
TRBJ1-2	.	TRBD1	TRBV5-8	TGTGCCAGCAGCCGTGGGACAGGGGGGGACTATGGCTACACCTTC	CASSRGTGGDYGYTF
TRBJ2-7	few	.	TRBV7-6	TGTGCCAGCAGCTCGCAGGGCCCCTACGAGCAGTACTTC	CASSSQGPYEQYF
TRBJ1-2	few	.	TRBV1	.	CTSSQDFYWCDRHPGDYTF
TRBJ1-1	.	.	TRBV10-3	TGTGCCATCAGGACACAGACCACTGAAGCTTTCTTT	CAIRTQTTEAFF
TRBJ2-7	few	TRBD1	TRBV7-2	TGTGCCAGCAGCTTAAGTCAGGACAGGGGCGAGCAGTACTTC	CASSLSQDRGEQYF
TRBJ2-7	few	TRBD2	TRBV5-1	TGCGCCAGCAGCCCCGGGGTAGCGGGGGGTGAGCAGTACTTC	CASSPGVAGGEQYF
TRBJ1-1	.	.	TRBV2	TGTGCCAGCAGCTGGGGCAGGGGTAACACTGAAGCTTTCTTT	CASSWGRGNTEAFF
TRBJ1-1	.	.	TRBV5-5	TGTGCCAGCAGCTTGGTGGGGAGCACTGAAGCTTTCTTT	CASSLVGSTEAFF
TRBJ2-2	.	TRBD1	TRBV7-6	TGTGCCAGCAGCTTAACTAAACAGGGGGGCGGGGAGCTGTTTTTT	CASSLTKQGGGELFF
TRBJ1-1	few	.	TRBV6-5	TGTGCCAGCAGTTACAGTCGGCAGGGGAACACTGAAGCTTTCTTT	CASSYSRQGNTEAFF
TRBJ2-7	.	TRBD2	TRBV25-1	TGTGCCAGCAGTCGGGGGGAGAACTACGAGCAGTACTTC	CASSRGENYEQYF
TRBJ2-7	few	.	TRBV9	TGTGCCAGCAGCGTCCGGGACAACTCCTACGAGCAGTACTTC	CASSVRDNSYEQYF
TRBJ1-4	.	.	TRBV5-4	TGTGCCAGCAGCGGGCAGGGATCTAATGAAAAACTGTTTTTT	CASSGQGSNEKLFF
TRBJ1-2	few	TRBD1	TRBV7-9	TGTGCCAGCAGCTTAGCAGGGGGCGCTTCCTACTATGGCTACACCTTC	CASSLAGGASYYGYTF
TRBJ1-2	.	.	TRBV18	TGTGCCAGCTCACTGGACACGGACTATGGCTACACCTTC	CASSLDTDYGYTF
TRBJ2-3	.	.	TRBV5-1	TGCGCCAGCAGCTTGGAATGGGGCCGCACAGATACGCAGTATTTT	CASSLEWGRTDTQYF
TRBJ2-1	few	.	TRBV9	TGTGCCAGCAGCGTAGCTACGACAGTCTCCTACAATGAGCAGTTCTTC	CASSVATTVSYNEQFF
TRBJ2-1	few	TRBD2	TRBV11-2	TGTGCCAGCAGCTCCCTTCGAGGACTAGGTCCCTACAATGAGCAGTTCTTC	CASSSLRGLGPYNEQFF
TRBJ2-1	.	.	TRBV6-5	TGTGCCGCCGGGGGACCCAGCTCCTACAATGAGCAGTTCTTC	CAAGGPSSYNEQFF
TRBJ1-2	.	.	TRBV7-2	TGTGCCAGCAGGCAGATCGACTATGGCTACACCTTC	CASRQIDYGYTF
TRBJ2-7	few	.	TRBV9	TGTGCCAGCAGCCCTGGAGGCAGGAGCTACGAGCAGTACTTC	CASSPGGRSYEQYF
TRBJ1-2	.	TRBD1	TRBV6-5	TGTGCCAGCAGAACGGACAGGGTCTATGGCTACACCTTC	CASRTDRVYGYTF
TRBJ2-1	few	TRBD2	TRBV6-5	TGTGCCAGCAGTCTAGACGGGACTAGCGGGGGTGAGCAGTTCTTC	CASSLDGTSGGEQFF
TRBJ1-1	few	TRBD1	TRBV12-5	TGTGCTAGTGGTTTTATGGGGCCCCGGGACAGGGGGAACACTGAAGCTTTCTTT	CASGFMGPRDRGNTEAFF
TRBJ2-2	.	TRBD2	TRBV10-3	TGTGCCATCAGTGACCCAGCGGGGGCCTCCGGGGAGCTGTTTTTT	CAISDPAGASGELFF
TRBJ1-5	.	.	TRBV6-5	TGTGCCAGCAGTTACTCAGTCGGGTATCAGCCCCAGCATTTT	CASSYSVGYQPQHF